A single sample is the source of the 4 T cell receptor beta chains below, sequenced in a study of molecular identifiers for immune sequencing clone quantification. TCRdb re-derived calls from the PCR reads in MiXCR, one entry per CDR3 protein. Of under 800,000 distinct CDR3 sequences listed, approximately 24% were seen once; the top ten hold roughly 0.83%. The specimen was naive CD8+ T cells from blood, with Jurkat cell RNA spiked in. Stated subset: FACS-sorted CD8+CD4-CCR7+CD45RA+ naive T cells. Receptors were obtained from a human donor in good health. Some libraries in this study had Jurkat cell RNA spiked in.

V and J are TRBV11-2 and TRBJ2-7, with a tentative D call TRBD2 (6 bases). Trimming took 2 bases from V and 0 from J, leaving 14 bases between them. CDR1 is SGHAT and CDR2 is FQNNGV in the germline V gene. The CDR3 covers 16 residues. In DNA, the CDR3 is TGTGCCAGCAGCTTAAACGCGGGGCCGGTCTCCTACGAGCAGTACTTC. Translating it yields CASSLNAGPVSYEQYF.

Comment on this clonotype: A read error is likely, as this CDR3 ends without the conserved phenylalanine or tryptophan. The genes are TRBV20-1 and TRBJ1-3; D unclear. Germline values: CDR1 DFQATT, CDR2 SNEGSKA (reference sequence). CDR3 length: 17 amino acids. The germline V and J ends were trimmed by 0 bases and 3 bases, with 18 bases remaining between them. CDR3 residues: CSARDLSAAEHGNTIYL. Written as DNA, the CDR3 is TGCAGTGCTAGAGATTTGAGTGCCGCGGAGCATGGAAACACCATATATCTT.

This clonotype was recorded at least ten times. This sequence joins TRBV14 and TRBJ2-7, with TRBD1 matching 8 bases. The ends lost 4 bases at V and 4 bases at J; junction bases unmatched: 6. The CDR3 sequence is 14 residues long. In germline, CDR1 is SGHDN, CDR2 FVKESK. CDR3 sequence: CASSLRGLQYEQYF. DNA of the CDR3: TGTGCCAGCAGCCTCAGGGGGCTTCAGTACGAGCAGTACTTC.

The V call is TRBV7-9, the J call TRBJ2-1; D remains ambiguous. The V and J ends lost 3 bases and 8 bases respectively, with 14 bases between them. CDR3 length: 14 amino acids. Germline CDR1 is SEHNR and CDR2 is FQNEAQ (reference sequence). CDR3 sequence: CASSFGASIYEQFF. In DNA, the CDR3 is TGTGCCAGCAGCTTCGGAGCCTCTATCTATGAGCAGTTCTTC.